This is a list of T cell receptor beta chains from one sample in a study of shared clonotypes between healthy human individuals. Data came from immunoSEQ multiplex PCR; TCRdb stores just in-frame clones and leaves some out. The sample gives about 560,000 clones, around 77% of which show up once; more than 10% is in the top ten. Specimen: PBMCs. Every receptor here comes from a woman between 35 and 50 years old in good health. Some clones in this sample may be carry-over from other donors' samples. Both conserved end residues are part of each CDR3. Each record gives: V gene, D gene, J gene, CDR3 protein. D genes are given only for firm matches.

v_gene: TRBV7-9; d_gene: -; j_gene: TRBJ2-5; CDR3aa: CASSLGDGGWETQYF
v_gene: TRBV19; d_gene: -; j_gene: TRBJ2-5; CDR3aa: CASSITATQETQYF
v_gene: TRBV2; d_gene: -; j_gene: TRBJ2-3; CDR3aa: CASSGLGDTQYF
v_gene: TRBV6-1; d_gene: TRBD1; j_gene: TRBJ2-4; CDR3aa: CASSESELRTGKNIQYF
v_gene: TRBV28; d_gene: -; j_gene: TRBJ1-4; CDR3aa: CASSFPGVGTNEKLFF
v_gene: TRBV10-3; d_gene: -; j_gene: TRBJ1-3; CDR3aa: CAISAPSGNTIYF
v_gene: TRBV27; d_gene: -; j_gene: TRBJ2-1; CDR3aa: CASSPRPFLGYYNEQFF
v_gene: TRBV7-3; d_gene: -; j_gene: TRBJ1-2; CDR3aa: CASSPGATVNYGYTF
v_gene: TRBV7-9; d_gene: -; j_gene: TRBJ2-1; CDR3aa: CASSLAPTHNEQFF
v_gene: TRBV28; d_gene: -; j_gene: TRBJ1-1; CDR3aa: CASSQRGVWNTEAFF
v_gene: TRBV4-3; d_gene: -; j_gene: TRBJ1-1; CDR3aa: CASSQSIRGPWRAFF
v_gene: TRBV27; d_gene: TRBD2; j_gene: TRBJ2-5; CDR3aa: CSTGTSGQETQYF
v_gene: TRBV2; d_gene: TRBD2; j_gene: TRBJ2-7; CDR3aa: CASSVSRVPSGNSYEQYF
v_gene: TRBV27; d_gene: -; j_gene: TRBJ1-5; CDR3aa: CASRRGLDNQPQHF
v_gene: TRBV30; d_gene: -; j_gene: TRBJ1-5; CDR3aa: CAWSGSNQPQHF
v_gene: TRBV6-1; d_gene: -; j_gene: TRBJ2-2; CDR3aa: CASSGRRVLNTGELFF
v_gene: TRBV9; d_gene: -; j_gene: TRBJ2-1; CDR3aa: CASSVVGGNNEQFF
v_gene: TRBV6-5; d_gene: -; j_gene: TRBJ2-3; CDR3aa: CASRVIDTQYF
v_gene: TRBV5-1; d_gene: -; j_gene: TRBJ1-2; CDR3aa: CASSLDQGAGYTF
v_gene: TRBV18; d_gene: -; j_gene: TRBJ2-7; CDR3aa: CASSPPSQPYEQYF
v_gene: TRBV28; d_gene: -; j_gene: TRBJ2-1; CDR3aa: CASSPLRSSYNEQFF
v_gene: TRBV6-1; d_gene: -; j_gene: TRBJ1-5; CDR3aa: CASTSRGRSNQPQHF
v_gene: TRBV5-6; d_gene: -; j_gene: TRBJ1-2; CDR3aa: CASSPRTADYGYTF
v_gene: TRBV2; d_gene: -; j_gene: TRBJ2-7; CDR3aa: CASSATGTYEQYF
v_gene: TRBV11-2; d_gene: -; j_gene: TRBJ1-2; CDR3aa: CASSLVGGWNYGYTF
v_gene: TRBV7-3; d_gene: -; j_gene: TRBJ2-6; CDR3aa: CASSPHPDSFPSGANVLTF
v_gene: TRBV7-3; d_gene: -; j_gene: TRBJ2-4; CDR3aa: CASSLTEGSIQYF
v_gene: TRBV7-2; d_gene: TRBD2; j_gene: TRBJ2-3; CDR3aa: CASSLEASGRTQYF
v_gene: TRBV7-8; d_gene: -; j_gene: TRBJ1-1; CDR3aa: CASSLDVGAQRTEAFF
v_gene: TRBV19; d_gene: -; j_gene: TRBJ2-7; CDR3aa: CASRRGSSYEQYF
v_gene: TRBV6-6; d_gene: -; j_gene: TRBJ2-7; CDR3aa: CASRQAHFSYEQYF
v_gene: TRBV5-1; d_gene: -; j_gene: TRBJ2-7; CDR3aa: CASSLAPGDIWLYEQYF
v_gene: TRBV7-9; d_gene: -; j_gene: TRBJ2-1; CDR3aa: CASSSLGSSYNEQFF
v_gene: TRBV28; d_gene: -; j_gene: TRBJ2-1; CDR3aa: CASSSPPGNPYNEQFF
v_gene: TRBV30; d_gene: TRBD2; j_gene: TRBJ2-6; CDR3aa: CAWSRGDSGANVLTF
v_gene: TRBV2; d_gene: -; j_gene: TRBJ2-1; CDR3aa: CASSESRQIYNEQFF
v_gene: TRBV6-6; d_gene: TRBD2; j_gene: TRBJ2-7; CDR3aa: CASTLLAGEDEQYF
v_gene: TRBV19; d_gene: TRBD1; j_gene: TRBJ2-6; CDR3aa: CASSPPGQGAAGANVLTF
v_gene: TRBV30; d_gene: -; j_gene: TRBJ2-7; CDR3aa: CAWSSNEQYF
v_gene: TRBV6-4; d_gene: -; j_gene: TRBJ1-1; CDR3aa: CASSVRSGTEAFF
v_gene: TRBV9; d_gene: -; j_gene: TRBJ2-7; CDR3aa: CASSSFGRVLPYEQYF
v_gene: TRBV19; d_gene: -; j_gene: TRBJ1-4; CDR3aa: CASSQTSGEKLFF
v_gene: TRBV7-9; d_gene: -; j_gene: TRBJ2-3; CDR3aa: CASSLSTSTDTQYF
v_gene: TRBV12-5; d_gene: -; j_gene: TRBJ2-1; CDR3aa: CASGLERGEQFF
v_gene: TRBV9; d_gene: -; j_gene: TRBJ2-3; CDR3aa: CASSQKADPSTDTQYF
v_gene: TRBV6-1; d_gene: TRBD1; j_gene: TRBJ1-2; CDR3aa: CASSEQGQGSNGYTF
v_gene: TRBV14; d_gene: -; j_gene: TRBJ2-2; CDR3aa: CASSRWQAGRTGELFF